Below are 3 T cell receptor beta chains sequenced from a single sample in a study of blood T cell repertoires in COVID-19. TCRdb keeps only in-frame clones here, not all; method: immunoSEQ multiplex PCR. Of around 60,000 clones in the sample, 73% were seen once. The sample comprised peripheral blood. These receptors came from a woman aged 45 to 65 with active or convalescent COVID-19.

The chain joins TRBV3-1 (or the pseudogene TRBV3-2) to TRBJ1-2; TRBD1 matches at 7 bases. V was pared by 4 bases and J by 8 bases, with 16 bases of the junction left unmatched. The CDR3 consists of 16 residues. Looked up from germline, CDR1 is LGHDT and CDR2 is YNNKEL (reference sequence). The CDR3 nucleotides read TGTGCCAGCAGCCCAAGCCACAGGGGCTCATCCTGGGGCTACACCTTC. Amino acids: CASSPSHRGSSWGYTF.

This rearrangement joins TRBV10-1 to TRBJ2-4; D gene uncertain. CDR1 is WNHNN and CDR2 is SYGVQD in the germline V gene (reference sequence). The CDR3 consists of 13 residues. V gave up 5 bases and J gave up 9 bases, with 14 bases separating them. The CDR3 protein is CASSSHPTGIQYF. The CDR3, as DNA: TGCGCCAGCAGTTCCCATCCGACGGGCATTCAGTACTTC.

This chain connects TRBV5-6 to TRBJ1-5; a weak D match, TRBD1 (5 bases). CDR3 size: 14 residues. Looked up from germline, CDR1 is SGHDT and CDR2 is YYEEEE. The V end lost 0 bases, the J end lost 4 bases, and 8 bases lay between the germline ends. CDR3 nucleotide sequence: TGTGCCAGCAGCTTGGTTGGGGGGAATCAGCCCCAGCATTTT. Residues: CASSLVGGNQPQHF.